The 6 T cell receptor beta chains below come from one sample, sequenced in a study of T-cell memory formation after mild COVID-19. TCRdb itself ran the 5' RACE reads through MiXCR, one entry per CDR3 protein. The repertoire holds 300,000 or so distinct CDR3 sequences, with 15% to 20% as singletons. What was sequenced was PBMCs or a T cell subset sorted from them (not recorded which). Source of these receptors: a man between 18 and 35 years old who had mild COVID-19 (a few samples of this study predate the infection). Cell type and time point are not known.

The CDR3 bases are TGTGCCAGCAGTCGTGGGACAGGGCAGGATTCACCCCTCCACTTT. Protein: CASSRGTGQDSPLHF. The chain combines TRBV6-5 with TRBJ1-6; 9 positions match TRBD1. Germline-derived CDR1 and CDR2 are MNHEY and SVGAGI. Trimming cost V 5 bases and J 8 bases; bases outside gene matches: 7. The CDR3 covers 15 residues.

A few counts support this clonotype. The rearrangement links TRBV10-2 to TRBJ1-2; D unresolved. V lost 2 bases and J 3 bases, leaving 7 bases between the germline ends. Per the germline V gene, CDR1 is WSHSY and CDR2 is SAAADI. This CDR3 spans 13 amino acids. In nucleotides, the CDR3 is TGCGCCAGCAGTGAGAAAACAGACTATGGCTACACCTTC. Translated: CASSEKTDYGYTF.

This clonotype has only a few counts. The DNA of the CDR3 is TGTGCCAGCAGCCAAGTGACAGCCGAGCAGTTCTTC. Protein sequence: CASSQVTAEQFF. The chain has TRBV3-1 and TRBJ2-1; D possibly corresponds to TRBD1 (5 bases). The CDR3 spans 12 residues. Germline V gives CDR1 LGHDT, CDR2 YNNKEL (reference sequence). V dropped 1 base and J dropped 10 bases, with 8 bases sitting between them.

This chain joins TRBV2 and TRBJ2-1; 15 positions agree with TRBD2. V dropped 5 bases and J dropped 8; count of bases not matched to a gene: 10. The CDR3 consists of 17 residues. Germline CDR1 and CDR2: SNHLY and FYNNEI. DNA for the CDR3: TGTGCCAGCAGTTGGACTAGCGGGGGGGTCAAGGTCGATGAGCAGTTCTTC. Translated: CASSWTSGGVKVDEQFF.

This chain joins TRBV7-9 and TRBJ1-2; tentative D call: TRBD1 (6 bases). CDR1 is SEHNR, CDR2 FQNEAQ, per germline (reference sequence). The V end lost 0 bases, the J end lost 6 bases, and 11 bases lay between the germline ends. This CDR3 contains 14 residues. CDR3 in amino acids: CASSLARGNDGYTF. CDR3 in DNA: TGTGCCAGCAGCTTAGCCAGGGGAAATGATGGCTACACCTTC.

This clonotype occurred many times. The CDR3 reads CASSYSDTNTGELFF. As DNA, the CDR3 is TGTGCCAGCAGTTACTCGGATACGAACACCGGGGAGCTGTTTTTT. The genes are TRBV6-5 and TRBJ2-2; no clear D gene. V gave up 0 bases and J gave up 0 bases, with 5 bases separating them. This CDR3 comprises 15 residues. The germline V gene has CDR1 MNHEY and CDR2 SVGAGI.